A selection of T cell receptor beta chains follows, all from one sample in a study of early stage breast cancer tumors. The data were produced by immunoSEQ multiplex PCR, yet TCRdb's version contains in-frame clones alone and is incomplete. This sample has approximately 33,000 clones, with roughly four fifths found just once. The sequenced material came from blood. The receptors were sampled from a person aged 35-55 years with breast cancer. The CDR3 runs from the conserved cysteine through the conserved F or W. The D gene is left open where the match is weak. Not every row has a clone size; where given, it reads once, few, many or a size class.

cdr3_aa: CASSKGRSGSPGEQYF; cdr3_nt: TGTGCCAGCAGCAAAGGCAGGAGCGGGAGTCCAGGGGAGCAGTACTTC; clone_size: -; d_call: -; j_call: TRBJ2-7; v_call: TRBV21-1
cdr3_aa: CAWSPLPTQPQHF; cdr3_nt: TGTGCCTGGAGTCCACTCCCCACTCAGCCCCAGCATTTT; clone_size: -; d_call: -; j_call: TRBJ1-5; v_call: TRBV30
cdr3_aa: CASSLGVGTYEQYF; cdr3_nt: TGTGCCAGCAGCTTAGGGGTAGGCACTTACGAGCAGTACTTC; clone_size: -; d_call: -; j_call: TRBJ2-7; v_call: TRBV7-2
cdr3_aa: CAWVGQSYGYTF; cdr3_nt: TGTGCCTGGGTGGGACAGTCCTATGGCTACACCTTC; clone_size: -; d_call: TRBD1; j_call: TRBJ1-2; v_call: TRBV30
cdr3_aa: CASSVEGTRGETQYF; cdr3_nt: TGTGCCAGCAGCGTAGAAGGGACCAGAGGAGAGACCCAGTACTTC; clone_size: -; d_call: -; j_call: TRBJ2-5; v_call: TRBV9
cdr3_aa: CASSLKGPNSGYTF; cdr3_nt: TGTGCCAGCAGCTTAAAGGGCCCCAATTCCGGCTACACCTTC; clone_size: -; d_call: -; j_call: TRBJ1-2; v_call: TRBV11-3
cdr3_aa: CASSPAGPNYGYTF; cdr3_nt: TGTGCCAGCAGTCCCGCGGGTCCTAACTATGGCTACACCTTC; clone_size: -; d_call: -; j_call: TRBJ1-2; v_call: TRBV27
cdr3_aa: CSVMVQNYGYTF; cdr3_nt: TGCAGCGTTATGGTGCAAAACTATGGCTACACCTTC; clone_size: -; d_call: -; j_call: TRBJ1-2; v_call: TRBV29-1
cdr3_aa: CASREDTKETQYF; cdr3_nt: TGTGCCAGCAGAGAAGACACTAAAGAGACCCAGTACTTC; clone_size: -; d_call: -; j_call: TRBJ2-5; v_call: TRBV11-3
cdr3_aa: CASSRDRGPNEKLFF; cdr3_nt: TGTGCCAGCAGCAGGGACAGGGGTCCCAATGAAAAACTGTTTTTT; clone_size: -; d_call: TRBD1; j_call: TRBJ1-4; v_call: TRBV5-4
cdr3_aa: CASSPTVATEAFF; cdr3_nt: TGCGCCAGCAGTCCTACAGTGGCCACTGAAGCTTTCTTT; clone_size: -; d_call: -; j_call: TRBJ1-1; v_call: TRBV5-1
cdr3_aa: CASSSLRQGYGYTF; cdr3_nt: TGTGCCAGCAGTTCTCTTAGACAGGGATATGGCTACACCTTC; clone_size: few; d_call: TRBD1; j_call: TRBJ1-2; v_call: TRBV27
cdr3_aa: CASSRRLAGVNEQFF; cdr3_nt: TGTGCCAGCAGCCGACGACTAGCGGGAGTCAATGAGCAGTTCTTC; clone_size: once; d_call: TRBD2; j_call: TRBJ2-1; v_call: TRBV27
cdr3_aa: CASSLSGLTSYEQYF; cdr3_nt: TGTGCCAGCAGTTTAAGCGGACTAACTTCCTACGAGCAGTACTTC; clone_size: -; d_call: -; j_call: TRBJ2-7; v_call: TRBV27
cdr3_aa: CASSETQDKGEQYF; cdr3_nt: TGCGCCAGCAGTGAGACTCAGGATAAGGGCGAGCAGTACTTC; clone_size: -; d_call: -; j_call: TRBJ2-7; v_call: TRBV10-2
cdr3_aa: CASSGDRAAQYF; cdr3_nt: TGTGCCAGCAGTGGGGACAGGGCGGCCCAGTACTTC; clone_size: -; d_call: TRBD1; j_call: TRBJ2-5; v_call: TRBV2
cdr3_aa: CASKQRYLTDTQYF; cdr3_nt: TGTGCCAGCAAACAACGATATTTGACAGATACGCAGTATTTT; clone_size: -; d_call: -; j_call: TRBJ2-3; v_call: TRBV28
cdr3_aa: CASSRLADLTGELFF; cdr3_nt: TGTGCCAGCTCCCGACTAGCGGATTTGACCGGGGAGCTGTTTTTT; clone_size: few; d_call: TRBD2; j_call: TRBJ2-2; v_call: TRBV9
cdr3_aa: CASTTRAGEAFF; cdr3_nt: TGTGCCAGCACCACGCGGGCAGGAGAAGCTTTCTTT; clone_size: -; d_call: -; j_call: TRBJ1-1; v_call: TRBV9
cdr3_aa: CASSLGAGQGSVQAFF; cdr3_nt: TGTGCCAGCAGCTTAGGAGCGGGACAGGGGTCTGTCCAAGCTTTCTTT; clone_size: -; d_call: TRBD1; j_call: TRBJ1-1; v_call: TRBV11-2
cdr3_aa: CASSLGLAGGATQYF; cdr3_nt: TGTGCCAGCAGCCTGGGACTAGCGGGAGGAGCTACGCAGTATTTT; clone_size: few; d_call: TRBD2; j_call: TRBJ2-3; v_call: TRBV7-8
cdr3_aa: CASSEREAPWDTQYF; cdr3_nt: TGTGCCAGCAGTGAGCGGGAGGCCCCTTGGGATACGCAGTATTTT; clone_size: -; d_call: TRBD2; j_call: TRBJ2-3; v_call: TRBV6-4
cdr3_aa: CASSSHQRETQYF; cdr3_nt: TGTGCCAGCAGCTCCCATCAGCGAGAGACCCAGTACTTC; clone_size: once; d_call: -; j_call: TRBJ2-5; v_call: TRBV7-9
cdr3_aa: CASSPGTQDLSGNTIYF; cdr3_nt: TGTGCCAGCAGCCCAGGTACCCAGGACCTCTCTGGAAACACCATATATTTT; clone_size: once; d_call: -; j_call: TRBJ1-3; v_call: TRBV4-2
cdr3_aa: CASSLSDRNEKLFF; cdr3_nt: TGTGCCAGCAGTTTATCGGACAGAAATGAAAAACTGTTTTTT; clone_size: -; d_call: -; j_call: TRBJ1-4; v_call: TRBV28